This T cell receptor beta chain was identified in a study of blood T cell repertoires in COVID-19. The CDR3 is 17 amino acids. J was trimmed by 0 bases and V by 0 bases; bases with no gene match: 6. Per the germline V gene, CDR1 is LGHDT and CDR2 is YNNKEL (reference sequence). The table came from immunoSEQ multiplex PCR; TCRdb's copy has only in-frame clones and leaves some out. The sample has some 200,000 clones, about four fifths seen once; the top ten hold approximately 12%. The gene calls are TRBV3-1 (or the pseudogene TRBV3-2) and TRBJ2-5, with TRBD1 matching 8 bases. Sequenced material: peripheral blood. The TCR was taken from a woman of 80 years or more with COVID-19, enrolled during active disease. The CDR3 DNA reads as TGTGCCAGCAGCCAAGATCTAAACAGGGGGTACCAAGAGACCCAGTACTTC. Translation gives CASSQDLNRGYQETQYF.